The 22 T cell receptor beta chains reported below all come from one sample, sequenced in a study of cytomegalovirus exposure and HLA in healthy donors. It was with 60 Vbeta and 13 Jbeta primers that the PCR ran. This table comes from immunoSEQ multiplex PCR, and its TCRdb copy is limited to in-frame clones, with some not included. The sample carries 150,000 to 200,000 clones, over 70% recorded once. The specimen sequenced was PBMCs. The receptors here all came from a man aged 25 to 45 in good health and CMV-seropositive.

This clone was found a few times. The CDR3 region has the DNA TGTGCCAGCAGCTTTGGACTAGCGGGGGGACCGAACACCGGGGAGCTGTTTTTT. Translated: CASSFGLAGGPNTGELFF. This chain connects TRBV7-2 to TRBJ2-2, with 14 bases fitting TRBD2. Germline V CDR1 and CDR2: SGHTA, FQGNSA. The CDR3 is made up of 18 amino acids. Trimming at V came to 3 bases and at J to 0 bases, leaving 3 bases not matched to a gene.

The chain is built from TRBV5-4 and TRBJ1-2; D remains unclear. V lost 0 bases and J lost 8, with 8 bases in between. The CDR3 length is 12 residues. Per the germline V gene, CDR1 is SGHNT and CDR2 is YYREEE (reference sequence). CDR3 amino acids: CASSLGRWGYTF. CDR3 sequence (DNA): TGTGCCAGCAGCTTGGGCAGGTGGGGCTACACCTTC.

The chain carries TRBV6-1 and TRBJ2-7; the D gene is possibly TRBD2 (5 bases). The V end lost 2 bases, the J end lost 6 bases, and 11 bases lay between the germline ends. The CDR3 is 13 amino acids. Germline CDR1 MNHNS, CDR2 SASEGT. The CDR3 protein is CASSERLAREQYF. For the CDR3, the DNA is TGTGCCAGCAGTGAAAGGCTAGCTCGCGAGCAGTACTTC.

The rearrangement uses TRBV11-3 and TRBJ1-1, with 9 nucleotides matching TRBD1. The CDR3 is 15 residues long. Losses at the gene ends were 5 bases for V and 7 bases for J; bases not matched to a gene: 11. Germline CDR1 is SGHNT and CDR2 is YENEEA. The CDR3 nucleotides are TGTGCCAGCAGCCCCCTACAGGGGGCTCGGGGTGAAGCTTTCTTT. Protein sequence: CASSPLQGARGEAFF.

V gene TRBV5-3 combines with J gene TRBJ2-4; no definite D call. TRBV5-3 qualifies as an ORF whose function is uncertain. The CDR3 is made up of 15 amino acids. Trimming stripped 1 base from V and 0 bases from J, with 8 bases between. The CDR3 DNA reads TGTGCCAGAAGCTTGATAGCTCTAGCCAAAAACATTCAGTACTTC. It encodes CARSLIALAKNIQYF.

The V gene is TRBV19, the J gene TRBJ2-3; 10 nucleotides match TRBD2. V shed 5 bases and J 6 bases; nucleotides not matched to a gene: 5. CDR1 is LNHDA and CDR2 is SQIVND in the germline V gene (reference sequence). The CDR3 spans 14 residues. This CDR3 reads CASSPLAGSDTQYF. The CDR3 nucleotides are TGTGCCAGTAGTCCACTAGCGGGGAGTGATACGCAGTATTTT.

The chain links TRBV2 to TRBJ1-5; the match to TRBD1 covers 10 bases. Germline CDR1 is SNHLY and CDR2 is FYNNEI. With V trimmed by 4 bases and J by 2 bases, 5 bases remained unmatched. This CDR3 has 16 residues. CDR3 bases: TGTGCCAGCAGTGCTGACAGGGGGCAGCGCAATCAGCCCCAGCATTTT. Protein: CASSADRGQRNQPQHF.

The chain has TRBV11-2 and TRBJ2-7, with TRBD1 matching 7 bases. Germline CDR1 is SGHAT and CDR2 is FQNNGV. The CDR3 consists of 15 residues. Losses at the gene ends were 5 bases for V and 2 bases for J; bases not matched to a gene: 9. The CDR3 is CASSLGTAATYEQYF. In DNA form, the CDR3 reads TGTGCCAGCAGCCTTGGGACAGCGGCCACCTACGAGCAGTACTTC.

This chain joins TRBV6-1 and TRBJ1-5; possible D gene TRBD1, 5 bases. V was trimmed by 2 bases and J by 6 bases, leaving 17 bases between them. The CDR3 is 16 residues long. Germline loops: CDR1 MNHNS, CDR2 SASEGT. Here the CDR3 reads CASSEFGQDNTQPQHF. CDR3 sequence (DNA): TGTGCCAGCAGTGAATTTGGGCAGGACAACACTCAGCCCCAGCATTTT.

The chain employs TRBV5-1 and TRBJ1-6; 11 bases line up with TRBD1. The length of the CDR3 is 15 residues. J lost 9 bases, V lost 3 bases, and 5 bases had no gene match. Germline values: CDR1 SGHRS, CDR2 YFSETQ. The CDR3 is CASSSGQGAGSPLHF. In nucleotides, the CDR3 is TGCGCCAGCAGCTCAGGACAGGGGGCCGGTTCACCCCTCCACTTT.

The chain employs TRBV6-5 and TRBJ2-4; 10 bases are a match to TRBD1. J lost 5 bases, V lost 6 bases, and 7 bases had no gene match. This CDR3 is built from 15 residues. The germline V gene has CDR1 MNHEY and CDR2 SVGAGI. CDR3 sequence reads: CASRSDRGFENIQYF. CDR3 nucleotide sequence: TGTGCCAGCAGATCGGACAGGGGGTTTGAAAACATTCAGTACTTC.

This clone was seen a handful of times. CDR3 region: CASRVAGYEQYF. In DNA, the CDR3 is TGTGCCAGCAGGGTAGCGGGCTACGAGCAGTACTTC. The J gene is TRBJ2-7, the V gene TRBV28, with TRBD2 matching 7 bases. The CDR3 sequence is 12 residues long. Germline values: CDR1 MDHEN, CDR2 SYDVKM. J lost 3 bases, V lost 6 bases, and 2 bases had no gene match.

The chain has TRBV6-6 and TRBJ1-5; 7 bases are shared with TRBD1. With 5 bases clipped from V and 9 bases from J, the junction kept 10 bases outside the gene matches. The CDR3 loop spans 14 amino acids. Germline CDR1 is MNHNY and CDR2 is SVGAGI (reference sequence). This chain's CDR3 is CASSPMTGIGPQHF. CDR3 sequence (DNA): TGTGCCAGCAGTCCTATGACAGGGATTGGGCCCCAGCATTTT.

The chain is built from TRBV6-5 and TRBJ1-5; tentatively, D is TRBD1 (5 bases). This CDR3 has 14 amino acids. Germline values: CDR1 MNHEY, CDR2 SVGAGI. V shed 8 bases and J shed 2 bases, with 13 bases lying between them. CDR3 protein: CASRAGMGNQPQHF. CDR3 coding DNA: TGTGCCAGCCGTGCAGGGATGGGCAATCAGCCCCAGCATTTT.

This chain's CDR3 is CSVVRGKLNEQFF. In DNA, the CDR3 is TGCAGCGTTGTGCGGGGAAAGTTAAATGAGCAGTTCTTC. V gene TRBV29-1 combines with J gene TRBJ2-1, with D possibly TRBD2 on 6 matching bases. The CDR3 sequence is 13 residues long. The V gene's germline CDR1 is SQVTM and CDR2 ANQGSEA. The V end lost 4 bases, the J end lost 7 bases, and 14 bases lay between the germline ends.

The V call is TRBV4-1, the J call TRBJ2-1, with D unclear. The V end lost 2 bases, the J end lost 0 bases, and 8 bases lay between the germline ends. Germline V gene lookup returns CDR1 MGHRA and CDR2 YSYEKL. The CDR3 has 15 residues. The CDR3: CASSQRPSSYNEQFF. CDR3 nucleotide sequence: TGCGCCAGCAGCCAACGTCCGAGCTCCTACAATGAGCAGTTCTTC.

The chain joins TRBV29-1 to TRBJ2-3, with 7 bases matching TRBD2. CDR3 size: 14 residues. V lost 3 bases, J lost 2 bases, and 5 bases stayed unmatched. CDR1 SQVTM and CDR2 ANQGSEA come from the germline V gene. CDR3: CSVEGSGDTDTQYF. The CDR3 DNA is TGCAGCGTTGAGGGCAGCGGGGACACAGATACGCAGTATTTT.

The V and J genes are TRBV11-2 and TRBJ1-1; 8 bases fit TRBD1. Per the germline V gene, CDR1 is SGHAT and CDR2 is FQNNGV. After removal of 4 bases from V and 4 bases from J, the junction contained 5 bases not matched to a gene. The CDR3 consists of 14 residues. CDR3 region: CASSSGQGSTEAFF. The CDR3 DNA is TGTGCCAGCAGCTCAGGACAGGGTAGCACTGAAGCTTTCTTT. Based on the CDR3 plus reference TRBV11-2 and TRBJ1-1, the full variable domain is EAGVAQSPRYKIIEKRQSVAFWCNPISGHATLYWYQQILGQGPKLLIQFQNNGVVDDSQLPKDRFSAERLKGVDSTLKIQPAKLEDSAVYLCASSSGQGSTEAFFGQGTRLTVV.

The chain links TRBV6-4 to TRBJ1-6; TRBD1 aligns across 11 bases. Germline loops: CDR1 MRHNA, CDR2 SNTAGT. Trimming cost V 2 bases and J 9 bases; bases outside gene matches: 3. This CDR3 comprises 15 residues. CDR3 sequence reads: CASSDRTGGSSPLHF. DNA of the CDR3: TGTGCCAGCAGTGACAGGACAGGGGGCAGTTCACCCCTCCACTTT.

This chain links TRBV5-5 with TRBJ2-1, with D possibly being TRBD2 (6 bases). Trimming removed 0 bases at V and 2 bases at J, with 15 bases between. This CDR3 has 17 residues. Germline CDR1 SGHKS, CDR2 YYEKEE (reference sequence). The CDR3 is CASSLAPAGKTYNEQFF. CDR3 in DNA: TGTGCCAGCAGCTTGGCCCCGGCGGGGAAGACCTACAATGAGCAGTTCTTC.

Only a few counts were recorded for this clone. The CDR3 here is CASSPTNGANEKLFF. CDR3 DNA: TGTGCCAGCAGTCCCACAAATGGAGCTAATGAAAAACTGTTTTTT. The rearrangement links TRBV25-1 to TRBJ1-4; D unresolved. CDR1 is MGHDK, CDR2 SYGVNS, per germline. The CDR3 totals 15 residues. V was trimmed by 5 bases and J by 3 bases, leaving 13 bases between them.

The chain has TRBV28 and TRBJ2-3, with TRBD2 matching over 7 bases. Unmatched junction bases numbered 5, after V lost 5 bases and J lost 3 bases. This CDR3 is built from 14 residues. Germline V lookup: CDR1 MDHEN, CDR2 SYDVKM. As DNA, the CDR3 is TGTGCCAGCAGTCCCGCGGGGGATACAGATACGCAGTATTTT. Its translation is CASSPAGDTDTQYF.